The rows below give T cell receptor beta chains drawn from one sample of a study of vaccination effects on CD4 cells after COVID-19. No antigen has been identified for these receptors. Clones were read by immunoSEQ multiplex PCR, and TCRdb kept only the in-frame ones, dropping some. The sample shows tens of thousands of clones, around three quarters of them seen only once. This material consisted of CD4+ T cells from PBMCs cultured with HCoV-OC43 spike peptides, taken after COVID-19 vaccination. These receptors all come from a human donor who received a COVID-19 vaccine. CDR3s include the opening cysteine and the closing phenylalanine or tryptophan. The D gene is left open where the match is weak. Clone size is shown for a subset of rows, as once, few, many or a class of expanded clone.

TRBD1	TRBV5-1	.	TRBJ1-1	TGCGCCAGCAGCGAGACCACAGGGGGAGGGAACACTGAAGCTTTCTTT	CASSETTGGGNTEAFF
TRBD1	TRBV4-1	.	TRBJ1-1	TGCGCCAGCAGCCAGCGGACAGGGGGCGGCGAAGCTTTCTTT	CASSQRTGGGEAFF
.	TRBV2	.	TRBJ2-3	TGTGCCAGCAGTGCGGACGGCCACACAGATACGCAGTATTTT	CASSADGHTDTQYF
TRBD2	TRBV14	.	TRBJ2-3	TGTGCCAGCAGCCAGGTAGCGGGGGACCGCACAGATACGCAGTATTTT	CASSQVAGDRTDTQYF
.	TRBV29-1	once	TRBJ1-1	TGCAGCGCCAGGGTTCCCAACACTGAAGCTTTCTTT	CSARVPNTEAFF
.	TRBV7-8	.	TRBJ2-4	TGTGCCAGCAGCTTAGTTAACGCGCAGGGCGAAAACATTCAGTACTTC	CASSLVNAQGENIQYF
TRBD2	TRBV6-5	.	TRBJ2-3	TGTGCCAGCAGAGATAGCGGGGGGGCGTCAGATACGCAGTATTTT	CASRDSGGASDTQYF
.	TRBV24-1	.	TRBJ1-4	TGTGCCACCAGTGATAGTGAGGGGCGCGGTGAAAAACTGTTTTTT	CATSDSEGRGEKLFF
.	TRBV3-1/TRBV3-2	.	TRBJ1-2	TGTGCCAGCAGCCACAGAGACAGGTCTGGAGGCTACACCTTC	CASSHRDRSGGYTF
.	TRBV30	.	TRBJ1-1	TGTGCCTGGACGAGGTTGTGGGCTGAAGCTTTCTTT	CAWTRLWAEAFF
.	TRBV5-1	.	TRBJ1-2	TGCGCCAGCAGCTTGGGGGAGTACGGCTATGGCTACACCTTC	CASSLGEYGYGYTF
TRBD2	TRBV27	.	TRBJ2-1	TGTGCCAGCAGTCCCCGGACTAGCGGGGGAGGGCAGTTCTTC	CASSPRTSGGGQFF
.	TRBV30	few	TRBJ2-3	TGTGCCTGGAGGGGGTTGGGGCTTGATACGCAGTATTTT	CAWRGLGLDTQYF
.	TRBV11-2	.	TRBJ1-6	TGTGCCAGCAGCTTAATAGCTTCCCTGGGCTCCTATAATTCACCCCTCCACTTT	CASSLIASLGSYNSPLHF
.	TRBV12-5	.	TRBJ2-5	TGTGCTAGTGGTTTGTGGGGTACACAAGAGACCCAGTACTTC	CASGLWGTQETQYF
.	TRBV2	.	TRBJ2-5	TGTGCCAGCAGTGCGATTAAGGACCGGGTACGAGGAGAGACCCAGTACTTC	CASSAIKDRVRGETQYF
.	TRBV6-5	.	TRBJ1-1	TGTGCCAGCAGTTCTCAGAACACTGAAGCTTTCTTT	CASSSQNTEAFF
.	TRBV2	.	TRBJ1-3	TGTGCCAGCAGTGTTGGAAACACCATATATTTT	CASSVGNTIYF
.	TRBV30	few	TRBJ1-6	TGTGCCTGGAGCTGGGACCGAGATAATTCACCCCTCCACTTT	CAWSWDRDNSPLHF
TRBD1	TRBV5-1	few	TRBJ1-6	TGCGCCAGCAGCTTGTTGAGGACAGGGAATTCACCCCTCCACTTT	CASSLLRTGNSPLHF
.	TRBV3-1/TRBV3-2	.	TRBJ1-3	TGTGCCAGCAGCCAAGGCACTCGGGGGTTTAGTGGAAACACCATATATTTT	CASSQGTRGFSGNTIYF
TRBD2	TRBV9	.	TRBJ2-1	TGTGCCAGCAGCGCTAGCGGGGGGTTTAGGTCCTACAATGAGCAGTTCTTC	CASSASGGFRSYNEQFF
TRBD2	TRBV9	once	TRBJ2-1	TGTGCCAGCAGCGTAGCTACAGGAATGGGCGGGGGGGTGTACAATGAGCAGTTCTTC	CASSVATGMGGGVYNEQFF
TRBD1	TRBV28	once	TRBJ1-4	TGTGCCAGCAGCCATGACAGGGGTAATGAAAAACTGTTTTTT	CASSHDRGNEKLFF
.	TRBV7-8	.	TRBJ2-3	TGTGCCAGCATCCTACGGGATCTCACAGATACGCAGTATTTT	CASILRDLTDTQYF
TRBD2	TRBV4-3	.	TRBJ2-5	TGCGCCAGCAGCCAAGAAGGGAGGGGAGAGACCCAGTACTTC	CASSQEGRGETQYF
.	TRBV5-1	.	TRBJ2-3	TGCGCCAGCAGCTTAAGGGTTAGCGCAGATACGCAGTATTTT	CASSLRVSADTQYF
TRBD1	TRBV4-1	.	TRBJ1-2	TGCGCCAGCAGCCAAGCTCAAGGGACAGGGTATGGCTACACCTTC	CASSQAQGTGYGYTF
.	TRBV29-1	.	TRBJ2-3	TGCAGCGTTGTAGTTCGGGGGAACACAGATACGCAGTATTTT	CSVVVRGNTDTQYF
.	TRBV27	.	TRBJ1-3	TGTGCCAGCAGGGCAGGGGCTGGAAACACCATATATTTT	CASRAGAGNTIYF
.	TRBV9	.	TRBJ2-2	TGTGCCAGCAGCGTAGCCAGGGAGATTGTCGGGGAGCTGTTTTTT	CASSVAREIVGELFF
TRBD1	TRBV3-1/TRBV3-2	.	TRBJ1-5	TGTGCCAGCAGCCAAGGGACAGGGGGGAATCAGCCCCAGCATTTT	CASSQGTGGNQPQHF
.	TRBV29-1	.	TRBJ1-3	TGCAGCGTAGTTACCGGGACACCGAGCTCTGGAAACACCATATATTTT	CSVVTGTPSSGNTIYF
.	TRBV12-3/TRBV12-4	.	TRBJ2-6	TGTGCCAGCAGTTTGCAGGGAAGCAACGTCCTGACTTTC	CASSLQGSNVLTF
.	TRBV5-1	once	TRBJ2-5	TGCGCCAGCAGCTTGCAGCTAAGGGAGACCCAGTACTTC	CASSLQLRETQYF
.	TRBV5-1	few	TRBJ1-1	TGCGCCAGCAGCTTGGGGGGGCGGGAAGGCTACGGCACTGAAGCTTTCTTT	CASSLGGREGYGTEAFF
.	TRBV5-1	once	TRBJ2-2	TGCGCCAGCAGCCTTACAGTGGGCGGGGAGCTGTTTTTT	CASSLTVGGELFF
TRBD2	TRBV4-1	.	TRBJ2-1	TGCGCCAGCAGCCTCGGGACTAACTACAATGAGCAGTTCTTC	CASSLGTNYNEQFF
TRBD2	TRBV15	.	TRBJ2-1	TGTGCCACCAGCAGAGGTGGTCCGGGACTAGCAAGGGTTTACAATGAGCAGTTCTTC	CATSRGGPGLARVYNEQFF
.	TRBV5-8	.	TRBJ1-5	TGTGCCAGCACCGGAGTGGGGGAGGGCAATCAGCCCCAGCATTTT	CASTGVGEGNQPQHF
.	TRBV5-3	few	TRBJ1-2	TGTGCCAGTGATAATGGCTACACCTTC	CASDNGYTF
.	TRBV11-2	.	TRBJ2-1	TGTGCCAGCAGCTCTAGCGGGACAGGGAGTTACAATGAGCAGTTCTTC	CASSSSGTGSYNEQFF
.	TRBV3-1/TRBV3-2	few	TRBJ2-3	TGTGCCAGCAGCCCCAACTTAGGGGATACGCAGTATTTT	CASSPNLGDTQYF
.	TRBV7-9	few	TRBJ1-3	TGTGCCAGCAGCCCTAACCCCGGGGCTGGAAACACCATATATTTT	CASSPNPGAGNTIYF
TRBD1	TRBV30	once	TRBJ1-3	TGTGCCTGGAGCCGGACAGGGGCTGGAAACACCATATATTTT	CAWSRTGAGNTIYF
.	TRBV6-2/TRBV6-3	few	TRBJ1-6	TGTGCCAGCAGTACGGGACCACGCTCACCCCTCCACTTT	CASSTGPRSPLHF
TRBD1	TRBV18	.	TRBJ2-1	TGTGCCAGCTCACCGGGACAGCTTACCTACAATGAGCAGTTCTTC	CASSPGQLTYNEQFF
.	TRBV29-1	.	TRBJ1-1	TGCAGCGCTATTCAGGTGAACACTGAAGCTTTCTTT	CSAIQVNTEAFF
.	TRBV6-1	.	TRBJ2-6	TGTGCCAGCAGGGCTGGGGCCAACGTCCTGACTTTC	CASRAGANVLTF
.	TRBV9	.	TRBJ1-2	TGTGCCAGCAGAGCAACAGGGACCGGCTACACCTTC	CASRATGTGYTF